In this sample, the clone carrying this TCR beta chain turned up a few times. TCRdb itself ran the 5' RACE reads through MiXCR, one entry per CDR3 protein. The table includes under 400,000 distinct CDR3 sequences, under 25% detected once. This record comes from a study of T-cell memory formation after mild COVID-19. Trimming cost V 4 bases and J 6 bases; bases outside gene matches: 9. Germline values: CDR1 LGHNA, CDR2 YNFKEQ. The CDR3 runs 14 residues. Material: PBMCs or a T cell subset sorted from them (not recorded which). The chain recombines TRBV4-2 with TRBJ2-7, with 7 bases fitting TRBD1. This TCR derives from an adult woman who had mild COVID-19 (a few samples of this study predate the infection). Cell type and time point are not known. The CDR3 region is CASSRTDRVGEQYF. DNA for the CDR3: TGTGCCAGCAGCCGGACCGACAGGGTTGGCGAGCAGTACTTC.